This T cell receptor beta chain was recovered during a study of blood T cell repertoires in COVID-19. Study-level background: COVID-19 samples collected from the United States, Italy and Spain covered acute and convalescent phases. T cells, B-cell-depleted T cells, or PBMCs provided the cDNA or gDNA that served as material.

TCRdb's table, derived via immunoSEQ multiplex PCR, lists solely in-frame clones and lacks some. The data contain 180,000 or so clones, 75% to 85% of them singletons. The V gene's germline CDR1 is WNHNN and CDR2 SYGVQD (reference sequence). V lost 0 bases, J lost 5 bases, and 7 bases lay in between. The CDR3 contains 14 residues. Enrollment of patients from Seattle took place during active infection, with longitudinal follow-up. The TCR was taken from a woman aged 40 to 55 with COVID-19, enrolled during active disease. Sequencing was performed on peripheral blood. The chain links TRBV10-1 to TRBJ2-2; D remains ambiguous. CDR3 sequence: CASSESQVTGELFF. Written as DNA, the CDR3 is TGCGCCAGCAGTGAGTCCCAGGTGACCGGGGAGCTGTTTTTT.